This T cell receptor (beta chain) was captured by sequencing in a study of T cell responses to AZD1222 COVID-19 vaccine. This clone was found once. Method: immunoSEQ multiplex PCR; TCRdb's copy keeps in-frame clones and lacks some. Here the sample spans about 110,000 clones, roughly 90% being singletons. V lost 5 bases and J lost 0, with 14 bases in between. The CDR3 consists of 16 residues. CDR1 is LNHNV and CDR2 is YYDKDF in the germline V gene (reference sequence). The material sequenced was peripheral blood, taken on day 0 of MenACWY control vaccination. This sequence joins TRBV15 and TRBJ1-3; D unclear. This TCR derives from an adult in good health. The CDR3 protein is CATSGGSSDSGNTIYF. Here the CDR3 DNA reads TGTGCCACCAGCGGAGGGTCTTCCGACTCTGGAAACACCATATATTTT.